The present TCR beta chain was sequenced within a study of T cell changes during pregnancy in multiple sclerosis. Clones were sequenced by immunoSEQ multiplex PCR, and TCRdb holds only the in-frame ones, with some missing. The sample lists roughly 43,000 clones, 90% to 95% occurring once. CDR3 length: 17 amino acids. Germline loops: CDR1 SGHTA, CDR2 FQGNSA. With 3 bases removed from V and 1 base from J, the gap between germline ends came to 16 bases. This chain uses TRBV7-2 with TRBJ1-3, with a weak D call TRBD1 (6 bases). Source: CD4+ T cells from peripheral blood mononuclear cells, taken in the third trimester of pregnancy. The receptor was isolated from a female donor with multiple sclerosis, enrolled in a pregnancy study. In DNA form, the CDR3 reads TGTGCCAGCAGCTTCCTAGGACAGCGAAAATCTGGAAACACCATATATTTT. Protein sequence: CASSFLGQRKSGNTIYF.